The 17 T cell receptor beta chains below were found in one sample sequenced in a study of CD8 T cells in ankylosing spondylitis. In TCRdb, the 5' RACE reads were re-called with MiXCR into one record per CDR3 protein. This sample yields more than 35,000 distinct CDR3 sequences, of which roughly 2.5% are seen a single time; under 6% belongs to the top ten. Specimen: blood, either unsorted or a sorted T cell fraction (not recorded which). The source of these receptors is a male donor with ankylosing spondylitis or in good health (not recorded which).

This clonotype has ten or more counts. The chain carries TRBV9 and TRBJ2-2, with D perhaps TRBD2 (5 bases). Deletions cut 2 bases from V and 6 bases from J, with 26 bases between. The CDR3 length is 19 residues. Germline assignment: CDR1 SGDLS and CDR2 YYNGEE. In DNA form, the CDR3 reads TGTGCCAGCAGCGTCGATACCCCGGGAACCCGTTTGGGTGCCGGGGAGCTGTTTTTT. It codes for CASSVDTPGTRLGAGELFF.

In this sample, this clonotype turned up many times. The chain recombines TRBV9 with TRBJ2-1, with TRBD2 as a possible D gene (6 bases). CDR3 length equals 17 residues. Germline loops: CDR1 SGDLS, CDR2 YYNGEE. V dropped 4 bases and J dropped 6 bases, with 23 bases sitting between them. The CDR3 loop reads CASSPLPPSAQPNEQFF. In nucleotides, the CDR3 is TGTGCCAGCAGCCCACTCCCCCCTAGCGCCCAACCCAATGAGCAGTTCTTC.

This clonotype was detected many times. V and J are TRBV9 and TRBJ2-3; 9 nucleotides align to TRBD2. The CDR3 runs to 14 residues. Germline CDR1 and CDR2: SGDLS and YYNGEE. The trim removed 2 bases at V and 6 bases at J, leaving 4 bases unmatched. CDR3 bases: TGTGCCAGCAGCGTTAGCGGGAGAGGCGATACGCAGTATTTT. It is translated as CASSVSGRGDTQYF.

The table lists this clonotype with many counts. This chain connects TRBV9 to TRBJ2-3; no firm D call. Trimming left V 0 bases short and J 0 bases short, with 11 bases between. The CDR3 covers 16 residues. Germline V lookup: CDR1 SGDLS, CDR2 YYNGEE. In DNA, the CDR3 is TGTGCCAGCAGCGTAGGTACAGTGGCTAGCACAGATACGCAGTATTTT. Protein product: CASSVGTVASTDTQYF.

Ten or more counts support this clonotype. The chain joins TRBV9 to TRBJ2-1; D is uncertain. CDR1 and CDR2 (germline): SGDLS, YYNGEE. V was shortened by 1 base and J by 7 bases, with 9 bases between the two germline ends. CDR3 length: 13 amino acids. The CDR3 here is CASSVIPRNEQFF. Written as DNA, the CDR3 is TGTGCCAGCAGCGTAATCCCCAGAAATGAGCAGTTCTTC.

This chain links TRBV9 with TRBJ2-6; TRBD1 matches 10 bases. CDR1 and CDR2 (germline): SGDLS, YYNGEE. Trimming cost V 1 base and J 1 base; bases outside gene matches: 11. The CDR3 contains 20 residues. The CDR3 loop is CASSVRGQGSFGSGANVLTF. CDR3 nucleotides: TGTGCCAGCAGCGTAAGGGGACAGGGGTCCTTTGGGTCTGGGGCCAACGTCCTGACTTTC.

This clonotype has at least ten counts. The chain joins TRBV9 to TRBJ1-1, with D maybe TRBD1 (5 bases). The germline V gene has CDR1 SGDLS and CDR2 YYNGEE. This CDR3 has 12 amino acids. Trimming removed 5 bases at V and 4 bases at J, with 9 bases between. The CDR3 DNA reads as TGTGCCAGCAGTGCAGGGTTCACTGAAGCTTTCTTT. As protein: CASSAGFTEAFF.

Ten or more counts support this clonotype. V is TRBV9 and J is TRBJ2-1, with TRBD2 identical over 7 bases. This CDR3 is 15 amino acids long. The trim removed 2 bases at V and 7 bases at J, leaving 9 bases unmatched. Germline V gives CDR1 SGDLS, CDR2 YYNGEE. The CDR3 is CASSVSGGSRNEQFF. In DNA form, the CDR3 reads TGTGCCAGCAGCGTTTCTGGCGGGAGTCGTAATGAGCAGTTCTTC.

This clonotype was observed at least ten times. This chain links TRBV9 with TRBJ2-2; D unresolved. Trimming took 0 bases from V and 4 from J, leaving 10 bases between them. The CDR3 runs to 15 residues. Germline V gene data show CDR1 as SGDLS and CDR2 as YYNGEE. The CDR3 spells CASSVETFTTGELFF. CDR3 sequence (DNA): TGTGCCAGCAGCGTAGAGACTTTCACCACCGGGGAGCTGTTTTTT.

Many counts were recorded for this clonotype. This rearrangement joins TRBV9 to TRBJ2-3; perhaps TRBD1 as D (6 bases). Per the germline V gene, CDR1 is SGDLS and CDR2 is YYNGEE. The ends were cut back, 0 bases at V and 0 bases at J, with 8 bases in the middle. The CDR3 is 15 amino acids. This chain's CDR3 is CASSVEQGSTDTQYF. In DNA, the CDR3 is TGTGCCAGCAGCGTAGAACAGGGAAGCACAGATACGCAGTATTTT.

This clonotype was seen ten or more times. This chain connects TRBV9 to TRBJ1-2; D might be TRBD1 (5 bases). The V and J ends lost 3 bases and 7 bases respectively, with 25 bases between them. The germline gives CDR1 SGDLS, CDR2 YYNGEE. CDR3 size: 17 residues. CDR3 residues: CASSATARYGDKGGYTF. The CDR3, as DNA: TGTGCCAGCAGCGCGACAGCGCGATACGGGGATAAGGGTGGCTACACCTTC.

In this sample, this clonotype turned up many times. The chain links TRBV9 to TRBJ2-3; 11 bases line up with TRBD2. Germline V gene lookup returns CDR1 SGDLS and CDR2 YYNGEE. The V and J ends lost 1 base and 1 base, in that order; junction bases with no gene match: 5. This CDR3 region has 17 residues. The CDR3, as DNA: TGTGCCAGCAGCGTAACTAGCGGGAGATTGGGCACAGATACGCAGTATTTT. Residues: CASSVTSGRLGTDTQYF.

This clonotype appeared many times. The chain recombines TRBV9 with TRBJ1-4; the match to TRBD1 covers 11 bases. The CDR3 extends over 13 amino acids. Germline V CDR1 and CDR2: SGDLS, YYNGEE. V was pared by 5 bases and J by 10 bases, with 4 bases of the junction left unmatched. CDR3 DNA sequence: TGTGCCAGCAGGGGGACAGGGGGAGGAAAACTGTTTTTT. Amino acids: CASRGTGGGKLFF.

This clonotype was recorded at least ten times. The rearrangement uses TRBV9 and TRBJ2-5; D is ambiguous. From germline, CDR1 is SGDLS and CDR2 YYNGEE. CDR3 length: 13 amino acids. V was cut by 0 bases and J by 2 bases, with 5 bases left in between. CDR3 loop: CASSVAQQETQYF. The CDR3, as DNA: TGTGCCAGCAGCGTAGCTCAGCAAGAGACCCAGTACTTC.

This clonotype was found many times. The rearrangement uses TRBV9 and TRBJ1-5, with D possibly TRBD1 on 6 matching bases. The CDR3 loop spans 15 amino acids. Trimming removed 0 bases from V and 7 bases from J, with 14 bases in between. Per germline, CDR1 SGDLS and CDR2 YYNGEE. The DNA of the CDR3 is TGTGCCAGCAGCGTAGGGCCGGAGGGGGGGCAGCCCCAGCATTTT. It is translated as CASSVGPEGGQPQHF.

This clonotype was counted ten times or more. This chain joins TRBV9 and TRBJ2-7, with D tentatively TRBD1 (6 bases). The CDR3 sequence is 14 residues long. V lost 2 bases, J lost 0 bases, and 9 bases lay in between. Germline CDR1 reads SGDLS; CDR2 reads YYNGEE. This CDR3 reads CASSVTGFSYEQYF. In DNA form, the CDR3 reads TGTGCCAGCAGCGTCACAGGGTTCTCCTACGAGCAGTACTTC. The full variable domain, completed using reference TRBV9 and TRBJ2-7, is DSGVTQTPKHLITATGQRVTLRCSPRSGDLSVYWYQQSLDQGLQFLIQYYNGEERAKGNILERFSAQQFPDLHSELNLSSLELGDSALYFCASSVTGFSYEQYFGPGTRLTVT.

This clonotype occurred many times. This sequence joins TRBV9 and TRBJ2-7, with 9 bases that match TRBD1. V shed 3 bases, J shed 3 bases, and the junction held 1 base outside the gene matches. This CDR3 region has 13 residues. The germline V gene has CDR1 SGDLS and CDR2 YYNGEE. The CDR3 DNA reads TGTGCCAGCAGCGGGACAGGGGTCTACGAGCAGTACTTC. As protein: CASSGTGVYEQYF. Full variable domain (rest looked up from reference TRBV9 and TRBJ2-7): DSGVTQTPKHLITATGQRVTLRCSPRSGDLSVYWYQQSLDQGLQFLIQYYNGEERAKGNILERFSAQQFPDLHSELNLSSLELGDSALYFCASSGTGVYEQYFGPGTRLTVT.